This is a list of T cell receptor beta chains from one sample in a study of blood T cell repertoires in COVID-19. Sequencing was performed with immunoSEQ multiplex PCR; in TCRdb, only in-frame clones are kept and a portion is missing. The sample lists 200,000 to 250,000 clones, about 87% seen once, with 2.6% in the top ten. Source material: PBMCs or T cells enriched from blood (not recorded which). These receptor sequences come from a woman aged 25 to 39 who had recovered from COVID-19. CDR3s include the opening cysteine and the closing phenylalanine or tryptophan. D genes are given only for firm matches. Size tells how often a clone was seen (once, few, many) or the class of an expanded clone, and some rows leave it out.

D gene: TRBD1
V gene: TRBV2
J gene: TRBJ1-4
clone size: .
CDR3 protein: CASRPGTGGEKLFF
CDR3 DNA: TGTGCCAGCAGGCCCGGGACAGGGGGCGAAAAACTGTTTTTT

D gene: .
V gene: TRBV13
J gene: TRBJ1-5
clone size: few
CDR3 protein: CASSLGREVGQPQHF
CDR3 DNA: TGTGCCAGCAGCTTAGGGAGGGAAGTAGGACAGCCCCAGCATTTT

D gene: TRBD1
V gene: TRBV28
J gene: TRBJ2-7
clone size: .
CDR3 protein: CASRGDREAAYEQYF
CDR3 DNA: TGTGCCAGCAGGGGGGACAGGGAGGCAGCCTACGAGCAGTACTTC

D gene: .
V gene: TRBV11-2
J gene: TRBJ2-1
clone size: .
CDR3 protein: CASSPRGLEEQFF
CDR3 DNA: TGTGCCAGCAGCCCGCGGGGACTTGAAGAGCAGTTCTTC

D gene: .
V gene: TRBV6-5
J gene: TRBJ1-1
clone size: once
CDR3 protein: CASTSGGVGTEAFF
CDR3 DNA: TGTGCCAGCACGAGTGGGGGGGTGGGCACTGAAGCTTTCTTT

D gene: .
V gene: TRBV7-9
J gene: TRBJ1-1
clone size: .
CDR3 protein: CASSLDREGITEAFF
CDR3 DNA: TGTGCCAGCAGCTTAGACAGGGAGGGGATCACTGAAGCTTTCTTT

D gene: TRBD1
V gene: TRBV23-1
J gene: TRBJ1-2
clone size: .
CDR3 protein: CASSRQGAGGYTF
CDR3 DNA: TGCGCCAGCAGTCGACAGGGGGCCGGGGGCTACACCTTC

D gene: TRBD2
V gene: TRBV19
J gene: TRBJ2-1
clone size: .
CDR3 protein: CASSTPGRGGLGEQFF
CDR3 DNA: TGTGCCAGTAGTACCCCCGGGAGGGGGGGCCTCGGTGAGCAGTTCTTC

D gene: .
V gene: TRBV15
J gene: TRBJ1-4
clone size: once
CDR3 protein: CATSRTVWAHEKLFF
CDR3 DNA: TGTGCCACCAGCAGGACAGTGTGGGCCCATGAAAAACTGTTTTTT

D gene: .
V gene: TRBV28
J gene: TRBJ1-6
clone size: .
CDR3 protein: CASSFAGTPNSPLHF
CDR3 DNA: TGTGCCAGCAGTTTCGCCGGGACACCAAATTCACCCCTCCACTTT

D gene: .
V gene: TRBV4-3
J gene: TRBJ1-6
clone size: once
CDR3 protein: CASSQGSLSYNSPLHF
CDR3 DNA: TGCGCCAGCAGCCAAGGGAGTCTCTCCTATAATTCACCCCTCCACTTT

D gene: .
V gene: TRBV5-1
J gene: TRBJ2-7
clone size: .
CDR3 protein: CASSLGVTYYEQYF
CDR3 DNA: TGCGCCAGCAGCTTAGGGGTCACCTACTACGAGCAGTACTTC